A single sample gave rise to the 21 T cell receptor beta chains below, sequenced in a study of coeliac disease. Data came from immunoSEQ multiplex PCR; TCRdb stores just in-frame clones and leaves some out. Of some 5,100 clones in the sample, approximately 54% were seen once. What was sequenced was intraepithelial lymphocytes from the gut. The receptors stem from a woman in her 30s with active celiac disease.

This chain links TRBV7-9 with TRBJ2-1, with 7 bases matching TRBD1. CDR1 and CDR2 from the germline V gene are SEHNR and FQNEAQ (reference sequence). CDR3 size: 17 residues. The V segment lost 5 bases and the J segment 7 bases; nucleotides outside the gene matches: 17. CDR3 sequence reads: CASSTTQTGSKSNEQFF. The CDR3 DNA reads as TGTGCCAGCAGCACGACCCAGACAGGGAGTAAATCTAATGAGCAGTTCTTC.

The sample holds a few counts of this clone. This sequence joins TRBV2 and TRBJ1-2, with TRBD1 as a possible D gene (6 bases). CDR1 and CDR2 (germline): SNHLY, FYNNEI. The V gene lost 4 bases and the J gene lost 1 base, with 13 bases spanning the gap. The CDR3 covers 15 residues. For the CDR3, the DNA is TGTGCCAGCAGTGTAGGTCCGGACAGTAACTATGGCTACACCTTC. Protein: CASSVGPDSNYGYTF.

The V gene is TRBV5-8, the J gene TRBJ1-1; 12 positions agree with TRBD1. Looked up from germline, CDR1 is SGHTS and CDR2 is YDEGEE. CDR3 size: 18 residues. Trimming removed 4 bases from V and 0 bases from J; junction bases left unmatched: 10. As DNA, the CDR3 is TGTGCCAGCAGCAAAGTCCGGGACAGGGGGCTTTTGAACACTGAAGCTTTCTTT. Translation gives CASSKVRDRGLLNTEAFF.

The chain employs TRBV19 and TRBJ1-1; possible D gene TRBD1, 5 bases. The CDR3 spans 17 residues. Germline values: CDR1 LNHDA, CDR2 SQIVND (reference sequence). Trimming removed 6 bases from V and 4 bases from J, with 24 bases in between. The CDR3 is CASSDIHSRRGGTEAFF. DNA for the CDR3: TGTGCCAGTAGCGACATCCACTCCCGAAGGGGTGGCACTGAAGCTTTCTTT.

CDR3 residues: CASSSRAAYSNQPQHF. In nucleotides, the CDR3 is TGTGCCAGCAGTTCGAGGGCAGCTTATAGCAATCAGCCCCAGCATTTT. The chain uses TRBV27 and TRBJ1-5, with D unclear. This CDR3 spans 16 amino acids. Trimming took 4 bases from V and 0 from J, leaving 13 bases between them. CDR1 and CDR2 from the germline V gene are MNHEY and SMNVEV (reference sequence).

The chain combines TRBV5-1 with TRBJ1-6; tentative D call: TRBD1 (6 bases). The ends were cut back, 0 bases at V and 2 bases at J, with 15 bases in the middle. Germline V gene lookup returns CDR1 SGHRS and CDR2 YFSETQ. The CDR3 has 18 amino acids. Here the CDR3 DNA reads TGCGCCAGCAGCTTGGAAGGGACAACAGGAACCTATAATTCACCCCTCCACTTT. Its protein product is CASSLEGTTGTYNSPLHF.

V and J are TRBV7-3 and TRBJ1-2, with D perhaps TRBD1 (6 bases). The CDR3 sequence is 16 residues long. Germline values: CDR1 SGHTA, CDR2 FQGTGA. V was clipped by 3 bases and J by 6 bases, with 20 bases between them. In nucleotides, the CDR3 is TGTGCCAGCAGCTTTGGTTGGACAGCCGATTTTAATGGCTACACCTTC. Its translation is CASSFGWTADFNGYTF.

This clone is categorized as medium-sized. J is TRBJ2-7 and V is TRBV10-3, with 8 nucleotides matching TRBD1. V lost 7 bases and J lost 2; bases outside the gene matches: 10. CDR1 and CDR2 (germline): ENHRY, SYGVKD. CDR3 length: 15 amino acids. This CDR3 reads CAITEGETGAYEQYF. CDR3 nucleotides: TGTGCCATCACCGAAGGGGAGACAGGGGCCTACGAGCAGTACTTC.

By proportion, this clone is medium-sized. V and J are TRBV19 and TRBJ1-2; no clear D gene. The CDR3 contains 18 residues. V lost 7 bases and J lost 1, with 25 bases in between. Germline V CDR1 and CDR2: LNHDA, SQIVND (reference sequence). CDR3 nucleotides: TGTGCCAGTAAGGGATTTCGGGCTCAACCGGAGGTTAACTATGGCTACACCTTC. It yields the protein CASKGFRAQPEVNYGYTF.

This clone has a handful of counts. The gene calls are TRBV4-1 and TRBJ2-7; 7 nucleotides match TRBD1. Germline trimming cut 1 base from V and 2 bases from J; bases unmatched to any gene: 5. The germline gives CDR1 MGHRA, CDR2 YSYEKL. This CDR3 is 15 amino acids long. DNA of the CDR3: TGCGCCAGCAGCCAAGCCGGACAGGCAGCCTACGAGCAGTACTTC. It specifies CASSQAGQAAYEQYF.

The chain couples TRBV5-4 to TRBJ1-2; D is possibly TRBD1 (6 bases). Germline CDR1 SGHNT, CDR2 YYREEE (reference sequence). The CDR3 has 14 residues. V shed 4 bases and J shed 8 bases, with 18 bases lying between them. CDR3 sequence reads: CASSPTNRVGGYTF. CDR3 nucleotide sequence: TGTGCCAGCAGCCCGACCAACAGGGTTGGGGGCTACACCTTC.

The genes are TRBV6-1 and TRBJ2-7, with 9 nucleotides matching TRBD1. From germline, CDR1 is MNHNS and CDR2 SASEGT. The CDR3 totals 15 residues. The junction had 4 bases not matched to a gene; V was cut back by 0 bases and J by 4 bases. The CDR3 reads CASSEAGQGRYEQYF. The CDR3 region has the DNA TGTGCCAGCAGTGAAGCGGGACAGGGAAGGTACGAGCAGTACTTC.

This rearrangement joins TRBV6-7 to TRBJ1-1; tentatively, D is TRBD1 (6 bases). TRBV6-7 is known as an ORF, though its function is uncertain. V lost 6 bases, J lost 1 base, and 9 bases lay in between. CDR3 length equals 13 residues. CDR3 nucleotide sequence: TGTGCCAGCAGAAAACAGGGGAACACTGAAGCTTTCTTT. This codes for CASRKQGNTEAFF.

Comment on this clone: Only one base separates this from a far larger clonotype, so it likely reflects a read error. CDR3 region: CVSSLTGGLSPLHF. The CDR3, as DNA: TGTGTCAGCAGCCTAACAGGGGGCTTATCACCCCTCCACTTT. The chain joins TRBV5-6 to TRBJ1-6; 9 bases match TRBD1. The CDR3 extends over 14 amino acids. CDR1 is SGHDT, CDR2 YYEEEE, per germline.

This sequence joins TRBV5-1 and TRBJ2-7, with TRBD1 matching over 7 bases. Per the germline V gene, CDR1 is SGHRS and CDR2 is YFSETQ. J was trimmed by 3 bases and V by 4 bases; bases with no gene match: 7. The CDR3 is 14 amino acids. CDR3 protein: CASSIRDSFYEQYF. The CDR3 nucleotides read TGCGCCAGCAGCATCCGGGACAGTTTCTACGAGCAGTACTTC.

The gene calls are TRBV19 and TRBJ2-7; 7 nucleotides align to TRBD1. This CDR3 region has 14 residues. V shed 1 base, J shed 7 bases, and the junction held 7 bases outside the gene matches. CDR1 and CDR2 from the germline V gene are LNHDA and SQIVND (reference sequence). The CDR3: CASSIGTGEGEQYF. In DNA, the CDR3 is TGTGCCAGTAGTATAGGAACAGGGGAAGGGGAGCAGTACTTC.

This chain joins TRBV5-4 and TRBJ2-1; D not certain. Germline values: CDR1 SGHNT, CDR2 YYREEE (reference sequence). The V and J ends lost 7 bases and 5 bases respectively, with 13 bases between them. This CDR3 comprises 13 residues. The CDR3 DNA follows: TGTGCCAGCGGCAGAACGGCGGACAATGAGCAGTTCTTC. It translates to CASGRTADNEQFF.

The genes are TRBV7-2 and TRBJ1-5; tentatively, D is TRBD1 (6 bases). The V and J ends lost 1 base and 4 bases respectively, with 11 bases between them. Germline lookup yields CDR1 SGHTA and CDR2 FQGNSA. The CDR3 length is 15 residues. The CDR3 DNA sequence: TGTGCCAGCAGCTTAGTACAGGGACAAAATCAGCCCCAGCATTTT. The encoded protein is CASSLVQGQNQPQHF.

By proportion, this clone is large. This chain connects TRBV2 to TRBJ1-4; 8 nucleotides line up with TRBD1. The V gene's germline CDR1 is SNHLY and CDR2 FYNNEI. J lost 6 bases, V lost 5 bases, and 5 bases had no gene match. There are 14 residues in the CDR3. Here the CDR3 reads CASSLDRADEKLFF. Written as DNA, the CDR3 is TGTGCCAGCAGTTTGGACAGGGCTGATGAAAAACTGTTTTTT.

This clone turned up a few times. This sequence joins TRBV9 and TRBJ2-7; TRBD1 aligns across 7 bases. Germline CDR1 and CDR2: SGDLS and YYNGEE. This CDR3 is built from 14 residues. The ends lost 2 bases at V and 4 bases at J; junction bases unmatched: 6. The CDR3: CASSVGDRKYEQYF. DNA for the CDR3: TGTGCCAGCAGCGTGGGGGACAGAAAATACGAGCAGTACTTC.

CDR3 DNA sequence: TGCGCCAGCAGCCCCACTCGGGGGGTTCTCCACGAGCAGTACTTC. Amino acids: CASSPTRGVLHEQYF. The chain combines TRBV4-1 with TRBJ2-7; 7 bases map to TRBD2. The V gene's germline CDR1 is MGHRA and CDR2 YSYEKL. There are 15 residues in the CDR3. The V gene end was trimmed by 4 bases and the J gene end by 5 bases; junction bases not matched to a gene: 11.